The source of this TCR beta chain is a study of identifying expanded T cells in peripheral blood. Study findings and constraints: Across healthy donors, higher total template counts meant significantly greater two-week count variance. Over approximately two and four weeks, about 16 and 20 clones changed, versus around 1.1 between replicates.

Remarks on this clone: Its antigen remains unidentified.

The repertoire was sequenced with immunoSEQ multiplex PCR; TCRdb's copy has only in-frame clones and lacks some. In the table there are around 63,000 clones, around 87% of which are singletons. Healthy donors had no documented immune events, such as infections, while sampled. V gave up 8 bases and J gave up 0 bases, with 14 bases separating them. This CDR3 contains 14 residues. Germline V lookup: CDR1 MDHEN, CDR2 SYDVKM. Sequencing used blood. The chain links TRBV28 to TRBJ2-7; D remains ambiguous. This receptor was obtained from a person between 18 and 75 years old in good health. The CDR3 loop is CASSGFIGSYEQYF. The CDR3 nucleotides are TGTGCCAGCTCCGGTTTTATCGGCTCCTACGAGCAGTACTTC.